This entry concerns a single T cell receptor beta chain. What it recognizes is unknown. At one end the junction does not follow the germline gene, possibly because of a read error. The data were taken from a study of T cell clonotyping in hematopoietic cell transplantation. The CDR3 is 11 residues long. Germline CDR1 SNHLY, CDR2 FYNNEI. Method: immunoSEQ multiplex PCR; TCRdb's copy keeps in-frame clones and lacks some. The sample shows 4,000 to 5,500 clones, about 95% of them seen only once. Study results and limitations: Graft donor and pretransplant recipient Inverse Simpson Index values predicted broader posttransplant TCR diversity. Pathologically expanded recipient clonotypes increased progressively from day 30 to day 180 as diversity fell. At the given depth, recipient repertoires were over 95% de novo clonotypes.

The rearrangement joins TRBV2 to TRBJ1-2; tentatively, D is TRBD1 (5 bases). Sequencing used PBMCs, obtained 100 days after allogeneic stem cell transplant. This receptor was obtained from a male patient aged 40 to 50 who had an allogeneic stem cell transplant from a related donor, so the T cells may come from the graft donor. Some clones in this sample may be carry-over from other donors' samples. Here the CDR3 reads CASSERGFGRF. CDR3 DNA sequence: TGTGCCAGCAGTGAAAGGGGTTTTGGTCGCTTC.